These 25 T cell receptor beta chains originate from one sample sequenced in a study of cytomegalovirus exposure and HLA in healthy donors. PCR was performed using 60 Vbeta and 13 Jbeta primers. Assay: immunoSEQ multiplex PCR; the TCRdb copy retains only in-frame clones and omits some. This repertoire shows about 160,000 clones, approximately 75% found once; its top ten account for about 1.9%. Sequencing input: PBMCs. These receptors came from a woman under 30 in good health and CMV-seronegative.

CDR3: CASGGHPFGETQYF. The CDR3 region has the DNA TGTGCCAGTGGCGGACACCCCTTTGGCGAGACCCAGTACTTC. The gene calls are TRBV28 and TRBJ2-5; possible D gene TRBD1, 5 bases. The CDR3 covers 14 residues. The V and J ends lost 9 bases and 5 bases respectively, with 19 bases between them. Germline-derived CDR1 and CDR2 are MDHEN and SYDVKM.

In nucleotides, the CDR3 is TGTGCCAGCAGATTCAGGGGGCTATACACTGAAGCTTTCTTT. It encodes CASRFRGLYTEAFF. The rearrangement links TRBV27 to TRBJ1-1; 8 bases line up with TRBD1. The J segment lost 3 bases and the V segment lost 6 bases, leaving 6 bases of the junction unmatched. The CDR3 length is 14 residues. CDR1 and CDR2 from the germline V gene are MNHEY and SMNVEV (reference sequence).

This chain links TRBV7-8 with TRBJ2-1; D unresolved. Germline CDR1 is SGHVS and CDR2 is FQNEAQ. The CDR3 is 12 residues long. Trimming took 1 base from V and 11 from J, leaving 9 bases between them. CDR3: CASSLGAYQQFF. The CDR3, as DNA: TGTGCCAGCAGCTTAGGAGCATACCAGCAGTTCTTC.

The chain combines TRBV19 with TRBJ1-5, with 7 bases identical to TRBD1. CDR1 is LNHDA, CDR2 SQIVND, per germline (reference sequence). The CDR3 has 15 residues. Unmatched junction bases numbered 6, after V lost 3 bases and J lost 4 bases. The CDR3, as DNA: TGTGCCAGTAGTATCCCCAGGGGGATAAATCAGCCCCAGCATTTT. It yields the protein CASSIPRGINQPQHF.

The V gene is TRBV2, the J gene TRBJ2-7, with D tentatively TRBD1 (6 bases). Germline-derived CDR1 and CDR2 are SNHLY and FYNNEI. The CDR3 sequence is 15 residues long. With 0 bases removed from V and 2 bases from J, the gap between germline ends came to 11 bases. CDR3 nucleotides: TGTGCCAGCAGTGAAGCGTTAACAGGGCCCTACGAGCAGTACTTC. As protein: CASSEALTGPYEQYF.

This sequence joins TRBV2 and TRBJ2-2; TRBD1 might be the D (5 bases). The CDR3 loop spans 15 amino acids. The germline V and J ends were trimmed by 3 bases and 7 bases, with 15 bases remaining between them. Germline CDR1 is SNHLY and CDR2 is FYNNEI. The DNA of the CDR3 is TGTGCCAGCAGTGAGTCCCCCAGGGTTAGCGGGGAGCTGTTTTTT. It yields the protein CASSESPRVSGELFF.

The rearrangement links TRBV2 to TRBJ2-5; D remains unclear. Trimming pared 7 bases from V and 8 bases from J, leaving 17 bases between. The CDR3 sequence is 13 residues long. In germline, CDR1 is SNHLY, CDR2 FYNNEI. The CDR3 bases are TGTGCCAGCAAGCTGCGCAGGAATGGAACCCAGTACTTC. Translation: CASKLRRNGTQYF. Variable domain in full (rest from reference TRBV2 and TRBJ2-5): EPEVTQTPSHQVTQMGQEVILRCVPISNHLYFYWYRQILGQKVEFLVSFYNNEISEKSEIFDDQFSVERPDGSNFTLKIRSTKLEDSAMYFCASKLRRNGTQYFGPGTRLLVL.

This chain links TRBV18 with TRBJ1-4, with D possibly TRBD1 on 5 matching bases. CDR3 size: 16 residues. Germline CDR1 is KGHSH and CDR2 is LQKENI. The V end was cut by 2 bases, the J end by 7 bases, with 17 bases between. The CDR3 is CASSPNEQARGEKLFF. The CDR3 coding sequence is TGTGCCAGCTCACCAAACGAACAGGCCCGAGGTGAAAAACTGTTTTTT. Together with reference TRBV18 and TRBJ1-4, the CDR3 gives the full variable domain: NAGVMQNPRHLVRRRGQEARLRCSPMKGHSHVYWYRQLPEEGLKFMVYLQKENIIDESGMPKERFSAEFPKEGPSILRIQQVVRGDSAAYFCASSPNEQARGEKLFFGSGTQLSVL.

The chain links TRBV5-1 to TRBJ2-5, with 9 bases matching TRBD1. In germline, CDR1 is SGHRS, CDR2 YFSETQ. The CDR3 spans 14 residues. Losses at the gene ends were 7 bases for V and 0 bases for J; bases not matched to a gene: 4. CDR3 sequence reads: CASATGGYQETQYF. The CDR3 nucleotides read TGCGCCAGCGCGACAGGGGGGTACCAAGAGACCCAGTACTTC.

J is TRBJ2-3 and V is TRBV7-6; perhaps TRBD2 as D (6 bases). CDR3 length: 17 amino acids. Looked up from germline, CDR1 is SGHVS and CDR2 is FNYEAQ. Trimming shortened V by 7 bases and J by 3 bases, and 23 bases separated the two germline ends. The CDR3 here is CASNNPENREWTDTQYF. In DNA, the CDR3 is TGTGCCAGCAATAATCCAGAAAATCGGGAGTGGACAGATACGCAGTATTTT.

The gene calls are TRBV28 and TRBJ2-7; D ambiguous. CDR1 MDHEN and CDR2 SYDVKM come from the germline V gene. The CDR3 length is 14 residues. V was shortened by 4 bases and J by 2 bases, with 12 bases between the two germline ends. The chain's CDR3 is CASSYDILTYEQYF. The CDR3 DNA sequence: TGTGCCAGCAGTTATGACATCTTAACCTACGAGCAGTACTTC.

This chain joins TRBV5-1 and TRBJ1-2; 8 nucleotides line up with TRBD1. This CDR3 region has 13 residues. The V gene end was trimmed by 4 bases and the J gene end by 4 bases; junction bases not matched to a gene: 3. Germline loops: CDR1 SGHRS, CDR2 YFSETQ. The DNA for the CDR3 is TGCGCCAGCAGCGACGGACAGGGCTATGGCTACACCTTC. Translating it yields CASSDGQGYGYTF.

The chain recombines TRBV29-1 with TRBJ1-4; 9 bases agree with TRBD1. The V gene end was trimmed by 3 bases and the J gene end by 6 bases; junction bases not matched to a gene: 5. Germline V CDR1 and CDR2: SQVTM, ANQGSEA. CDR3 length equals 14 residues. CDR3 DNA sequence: TGCAGCGTTGATGTGACAGGGGGGGATGAAAAACTGTTTTTT. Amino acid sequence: CSVDVTGGDEKLFF.

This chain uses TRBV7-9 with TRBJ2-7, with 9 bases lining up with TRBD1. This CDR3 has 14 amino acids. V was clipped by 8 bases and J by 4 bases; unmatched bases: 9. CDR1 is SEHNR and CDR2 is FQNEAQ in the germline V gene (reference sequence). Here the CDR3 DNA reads TGTGCCAGCTCAAAGACAGGGGGTGGTTACGAGCAGTACTTC. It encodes CASSKTGGGYEQYF.

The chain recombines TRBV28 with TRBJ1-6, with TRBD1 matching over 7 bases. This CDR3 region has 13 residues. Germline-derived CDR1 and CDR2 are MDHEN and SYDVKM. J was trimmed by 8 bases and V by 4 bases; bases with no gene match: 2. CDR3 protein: CASSSGTDSPLHF. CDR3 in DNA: TGTGCCAGCAGTTCCGGGACAGATTCACCCCTCCACTTT.

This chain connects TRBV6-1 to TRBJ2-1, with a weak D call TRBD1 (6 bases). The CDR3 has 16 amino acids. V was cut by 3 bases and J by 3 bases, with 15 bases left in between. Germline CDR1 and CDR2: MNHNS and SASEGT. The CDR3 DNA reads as TGTGCCAGCAGTGATAGGAGACAGGAGCTCTACAATGAGCAGTTCTTC. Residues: CASSDRRQELYNEQFF.

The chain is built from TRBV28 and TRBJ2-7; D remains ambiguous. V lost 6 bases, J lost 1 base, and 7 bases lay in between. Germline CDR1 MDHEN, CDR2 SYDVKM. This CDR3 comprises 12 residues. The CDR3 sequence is CASSQTSYEQYF. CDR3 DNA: TGTGCCAGCAGCCAGACATCCTACGAGCAGTACTTC.

This chain's CDR3 is CASSKLAGGPYEQYF. The CDR3 DNA follows: TGTGCCAGCAGCAAACTAGCGGGAGGGCCTTACGAGCAGTACTTC. The rearrangement joins TRBV5-4 to TRBJ2-7; 13 bases match TRBD2. CDR3 length equals 15 residues. The V gene's germline CDR1 is SGHNT and CDR2 YYREEE (reference sequence). Trimming took 4 bases from V and 4 from J; bases not matched to a gene: 5.

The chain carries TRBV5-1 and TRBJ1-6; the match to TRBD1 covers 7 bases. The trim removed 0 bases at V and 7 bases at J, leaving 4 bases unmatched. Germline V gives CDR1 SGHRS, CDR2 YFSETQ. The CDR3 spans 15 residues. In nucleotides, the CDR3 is TGCGCCAGCAGCTTGGACCAGGGGGTGAATTCACCCCTCCACTTT. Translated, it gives CASSLDQGVNSPLHF.

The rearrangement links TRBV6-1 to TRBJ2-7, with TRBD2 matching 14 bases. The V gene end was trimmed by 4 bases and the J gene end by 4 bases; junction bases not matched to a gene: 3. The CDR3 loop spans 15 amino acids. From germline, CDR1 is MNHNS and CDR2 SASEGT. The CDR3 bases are TGTGCCAGCAGTGCCGGGACTAGCGGGAGTTACGAGCAGTACTTC. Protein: CASSAGTSGSYEQYF.

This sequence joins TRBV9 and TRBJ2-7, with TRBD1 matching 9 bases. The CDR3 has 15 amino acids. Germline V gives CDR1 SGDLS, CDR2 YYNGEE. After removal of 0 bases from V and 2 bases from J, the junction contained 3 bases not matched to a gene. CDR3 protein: CASSVAGQGAYEQYF. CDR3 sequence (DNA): TGTGCCAGCAGCGTAGCGGGACAGGGTGCCTACGAGCAGTACTTC.

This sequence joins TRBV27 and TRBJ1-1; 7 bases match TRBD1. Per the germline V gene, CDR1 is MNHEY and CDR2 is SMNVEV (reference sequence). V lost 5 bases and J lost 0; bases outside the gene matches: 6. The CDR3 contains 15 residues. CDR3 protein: CASSLRDRVNTEAFF. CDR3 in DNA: TGTGCCAGCAGTCTCCGGGACAGAGTGAACACTGAAGCTTTCTTT.

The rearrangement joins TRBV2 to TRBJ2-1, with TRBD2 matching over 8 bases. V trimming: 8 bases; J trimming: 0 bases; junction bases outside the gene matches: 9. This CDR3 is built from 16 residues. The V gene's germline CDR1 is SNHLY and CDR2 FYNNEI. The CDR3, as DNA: TGTGCCAGCTCTCAGCGGGGGAGCGGCTCCTACAATGAGCAGTTCTTC. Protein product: CASSQRGSGSYNEQFF.

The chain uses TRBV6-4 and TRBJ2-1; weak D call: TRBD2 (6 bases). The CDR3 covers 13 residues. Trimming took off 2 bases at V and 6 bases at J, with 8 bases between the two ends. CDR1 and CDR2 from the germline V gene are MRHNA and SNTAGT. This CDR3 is CASSDGTFNEQFF. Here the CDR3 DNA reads TGTGCCAGCAGTGACGGGACTTTCAATGAGCAGTTCTTC.

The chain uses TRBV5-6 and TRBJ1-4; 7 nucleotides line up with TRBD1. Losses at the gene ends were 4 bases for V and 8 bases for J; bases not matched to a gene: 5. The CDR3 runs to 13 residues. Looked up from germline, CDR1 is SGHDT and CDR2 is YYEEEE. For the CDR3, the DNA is TGTGCCAGCAGCCGACAGGGCCTGGAAAAACTGTTTTTT. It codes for CASSRQGLEKLFF.